The source of this T cell receptor beta chain is a study of T-cell reconstitution after alpha-beta-depleted transplantation in children. After removal of 4 bases from V and 7 bases from J, the junction contained 7 bases not matched to a gene. This CDR3 has 16 amino acids. CDR1 and CDR2 from the germline V gene are SGHDT and YYEEEE. Preparation of the TCRbeta library used unique molecular identifiers. TCRdb analysed the PCR reads with MiXCR anew, one entry per CDR3 protein. The table has about 540,000 distinct CDR3 sequences, approximately 20% seen once; the top ten hold approximately 3%. This specimen was PBMCs from the stem cell graft donor, taken from the stem cell graft. This chain joins TRBV5-6 and TRBJ2-2, with 13 bases lining up with TRBD2. This receptor was identified in a human donor who donated a stem cell graft to a child with acute lymphoblastic leukemia. The CDR3 DNA follows: TGTGCCAGCAGCACCGGACTAGCGGGAGTGGTCGGGGAGCTGTTTTTT. Translation: CASSTGLAGVVGELFF.